Given below is one T cell receptor beta chain in context. The data were taken from a study of blood T cell repertoires in COVID-19. The protocol was immunoSEQ multiplex PCR, while the TCRdb copy is restricted to in-frame clones and leaves out a portion. Among 120,000 to 150,000 clones listed, 84% were seen once. Germline V gene lookup returns CDR1 MRHNA and CDR2 SNTAGT. The CDR3 covers 16 residues. The V gene end was trimmed by 2 bases and the J gene end by 4 bases; junction bases not matched to a gene: 10. This chain uses TRBV6-4 with TRBJ1-2, with TRBD1 matching 7 bases. This receptor was taken from a woman aged 45-65 years in a cohort sampled during active or convalescent COVID-19. The sample consisted of peripheral blood. The chain's CDR3 is CASSDSRQGGVYGYTF. For the CDR3, the DNA is TGTGCCAGCAGTGACAGCCGCCAAGGGGGCGTCTATGGCTACACCTTC.